The 14 T cell receptor beta chains presented below share a single source sample, sequenced in a study of low-dose radiotherapy and immunotherapy resistance in tumors. Time point specified: before trial treatment. Primers targeting TRAV and TRBV primed first-strand cDNA, covering alpha and beta chains. PCR amplification of the TCRs was performed with Phusion for 20 PCR cycles, and it relied on a constant-region primer together with a V-primer adapter. MiXCR, run by TCRdb on the reads, gives a single entry per CDR3 protein. The sample lists more than 85,000 distinct CDR3 sequences; more than 7.5% were seen once. The sequencing used PBMCs, collected before treatment. Receptor source: a male donor with prostate cancer.

This clonotype was recorded at least ten times. The rearrangement uses TRBV28 and TRBJ1-6; D remains unclear. The germline gives CDR1 MDHEN, CDR2 SYDVKM. Trimming removed 10 bases from V and 2 bases from J, with 15 bases in between. CDR3 length: 15 amino acids. The CDR3 region has the DNA TGTGCCACCTATAGTAGAGGCACCTATAATTCACCCCTCCACTTT. Amino acid sequence: CATYSRGTYNSPLHF.

The table lists this clonotype with many counts. V gene TRBV7-9 combines with J gene TRBJ2-5, with a possible D match to TRBD1 (7 bases). The length of the CDR3 is 18 residues. Germline values: CDR1 SEHNR, CDR2 FQNEAQ (reference sequence). Trimming removed 4 bases at V and 2 bases at J, with 23 bases between. The DNA for the CDR3 is TGTGCCAGCAGCTCCCCCAGGGGGGTAACAGGACGGCAAGAGACCCAGTACTTC. Its protein product is CASSSPRGVTGRQETQYF.

This clonotype was detected many times. V is TRBV3-1 and J is TRBJ1-1; 7 bases are shared with TRBD1. This CDR3 has 14 residues. The ends lost 6 bases at V and 4 bases at J; junction bases unmatched: 8. Germline V gives CDR1 LGHDT, CDR2 YNNKEL (reference sequence). The chain's CDR3 is CASSRQGQITEAFF. CDR3 nucleotide sequence: TGTGCCAGCAGTCGACAGGGACAGATCACTGAAGCTTTCTTT. Together with reference TRBV3-1 and TRBJ1-1, the CDR3 gives the full variable domain: DTAVSQTPKYLVTQMGNDKSIKCEQNLGHDTMYWYKQDSKKFLKIMFSYNNKELIINETVPNRFSPKSPDKAHLNLHINSLELGDSAVYFCASSRQGQITEAFFGQGTRLTVV.

Remarks on this clonotype: This likely traces to a read error, being one base from a far larger clone. The CDR3 sequence: CSIPPASGSSNEQYF. The CDR3 nucleotides read TGCAGTATACCCCCGGCTAGCGGGAGTAGCAATGAGCAGTACTTC. The rearrangement joins TRBV20-1 to TRBJ2-7; 10 bases are a match to TRBD2. Losses at the gene ends were 8 bases for V and 7 bases for J; bases not matched to a gene: 17. Per germline, CDR1 DFQATT and CDR2 SNEGSKA (reference sequence). The CDR3 spans 15 residues.

The genes are TRBV29-1 and TRBJ2-1; D uncertain. Germline CDR1 SQVTM, CDR2 ANQGSEA. Deletions cut 7 bases from V and 8 bases from J, with 24 bases between. This CDR3 has 15 residues. CDR3 sequence: CSARPGSTSNDEQFF. The CDR3 DNA is TGCAGCGCTAGACCAGGATCAACGAGTAACGATGAGCAGTTCTTC.

This clonotype was counted at least ten times. The rearrangement joins TRBV7-6 to TRBJ2-2, with a tentative D call TRBD1 (5 bases). Germline V gene data show CDR1 as SGHVS and CDR2 as FNYEAQ. Trimming stripped 5 bases from V and 7 bases from J, with 17 bases between. There are 15 residues in the CDR3. Written as DNA, the CDR3 is TGTGCCAGCAGCGCGACCCCAGGGCCGGGCGGGGAGCTGTTTTTT. It encodes CASSATPGPGGELFF.

This clonotype was seen only a few times. DNA of the CDR3: TGTGCCAGCAGCCCGGGGCTAGCTTCCCAGACCCAGTACTTC. Amino acid sequence: CASSPGLASQTQYF. This chain joins TRBV4-2 and TRBJ2-5; D possibly matches TRBD1 or TRBD2 (5 bases each). The CDR3 covers 14 residues. Trimming left V 4 bases short and J 6 bases short, with 15 bases between. Germline V gene lookup returns CDR1 LGHNA and CDR2 YNFKEQ.

Many counts were recorded for this clonotype. V gene TRBV6-2 or TRBV6-3 combines with J gene TRBJ1-6; TRBD1 aligns across 7 bases. This CDR3 region has 14 residues. Losses at the gene ends were 4 bases for V and 7 bases for J; bases not matched to a gene: 4. Germline assignment: CDR1 MNHEY and CDR2 SVGEGT. CDR3 sequence (DNA): TGTGCCAGCAGTTTCGAGGGGGCGAATTCACCCCTCCACTTT. Translation gives CASSFEGANSPLHF.

This clonotype has a count of ten or more. This chain joins TRBV10-3 and TRBJ2-3; TRBD2 might be the D (5 bases). This CDR3 has 16 residues. Germline CDR1 reads ENHRY; CDR2 reads SYGVKD. Deletions cut 3 bases from V and 0 bases from J, with 13 bases between. The CDR3 sequence: CAISDFGGGSTDTQYF. CDR3 in DNA: TGTGCCATCAGTGATTTTGGAGGAGGTAGCACAGATACGCAGTATTTT.

Ten or more counts support this clonotype. The gene calls are TRBV28 and TRBJ2-2; 10 bases are a match to TRBD2. This CDR3 is 18 amino acids long. The V segment lost 1 base and the J segment 3 bases; nucleotides outside the gene matches: 8. The germline gives CDR1 MDHEN, CDR2 SYDVKM. CDR3 sequence (DNA): TGTGCCAGCAGTTTATTAACTAGCGGGATGCTCGACACCGGGGAGCTGTTTTTT. Translating it yields CASSLLTSGMLDTGELFF.

This clonotype was seen repeatedly, ten times or more. The chain recombines TRBV27 with TRBJ1-2; 9 bases map to TRBD1. CDR1 is MNHEY and CDR2 is SMNVEV in the germline V gene (reference sequence). Trimming cost V 6 bases and J 2 bases; bases outside gene matches: 4. This CDR3 is built from 14 residues. CDR3 loop: CASRPGTGNYGYTF. The CDR3 DNA sequence: TGTGCCAGCAGACCCGGGACAGGGAACTATGGCTACACCTTC.

Only a few counts were recorded for this clonotype. This rearrangement joins TRBV7-8 to TRBJ1-1, with D possibly being TRBD1 (6 bases). CDR3 length: 13 amino acids. With 2 bases removed from V and 5 bases from J, the gap between germline ends came to 9 bases. CDR1 SGHVS and CDR2 FQNEAQ come from the germline V gene. CDR3 coding DNA: TGTGCCAGCAGCTTAAGGAGGGGGACTGAAGCTTTCTTT. Its translation: CASSLRRGTEAFF.

Many counts were recorded for this clonotype. The V gene is TRBV28, the J gene TRBJ2-2; D remains ambiguous. The V gene's germline CDR1 is MDHEN and CDR2 SYDVKM. The CDR3 contains 16 residues. The V end lost 4 bases, the J end lost 4 bases, and 16 bases lay between the germline ends. In nucleotides, the CDR3 is TGTGCCAGCAGTTCGGTAGGCGGAGTGGGCACCGGGGAGCTGTTTTTT. It encodes CASSSVGGVGTGELFF.

This clonotype has at least ten counts. V and J are TRBV2 and TRBJ2-7; TRBD1 matches at 7 bases. With 9 bases clipped from V and 0 bases from J, the junction kept 5 bases outside the gene matches. The germline CDR1 and CDR2 sequences are SNHLY and FYNNEI. The CDR3 spans 13 residues. The CDR3 sequence: CASLQGPSYEQYF. The CDR3 coding sequence is TGTGCCAGTCTACAGGGGCCCTCCTACGAGCAGTACTTC.